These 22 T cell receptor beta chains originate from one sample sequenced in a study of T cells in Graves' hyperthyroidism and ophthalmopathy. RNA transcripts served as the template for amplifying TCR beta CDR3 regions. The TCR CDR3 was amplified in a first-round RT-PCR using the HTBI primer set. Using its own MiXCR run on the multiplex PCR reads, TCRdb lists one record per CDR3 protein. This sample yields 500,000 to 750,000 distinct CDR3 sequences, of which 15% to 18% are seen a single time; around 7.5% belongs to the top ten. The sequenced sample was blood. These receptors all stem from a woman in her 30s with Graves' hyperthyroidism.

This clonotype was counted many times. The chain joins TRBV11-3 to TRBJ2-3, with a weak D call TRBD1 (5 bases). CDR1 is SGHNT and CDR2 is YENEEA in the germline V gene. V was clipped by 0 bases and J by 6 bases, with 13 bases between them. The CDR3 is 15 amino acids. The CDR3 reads CASSLDRVYEDTQYF. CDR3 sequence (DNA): TGTGCCAGCAGCTTAGACAGGGTGTACGAGGATACGCAGTATTTT.

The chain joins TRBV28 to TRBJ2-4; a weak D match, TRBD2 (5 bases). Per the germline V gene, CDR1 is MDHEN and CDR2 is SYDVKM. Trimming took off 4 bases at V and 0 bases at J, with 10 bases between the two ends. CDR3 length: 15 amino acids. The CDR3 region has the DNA TGTGCCAGCAGTTCCCCAGCGGTAGCCAAAAACATTCAGTACTTC. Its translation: CASSSPAVAKNIQYF. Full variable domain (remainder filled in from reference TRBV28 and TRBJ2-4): DVKVTQSSRYLVKRTGEKVFLECVQDMDHENMFWYRQDPGLGLRLIYFSYDVKMKEKGDIPEGYSVSREKKERFSLILESASTNQTSMYLCASSSPAVAKNIQYFGAGTRLSVL.

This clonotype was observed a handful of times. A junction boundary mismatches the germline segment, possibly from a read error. The CDR3 reads CSATDRGFTATQYF. Written as DNA, the CDR3 is TGCAGTGCCACCGACAGGGGCTTCACAGCTACGCAGTATTTT. The chain is built from TRBV20-1 and TRBJ2-3; 8 nucleotides agree with TRBD1. The CDR3 is made up of 14 amino acids. Germline V gives CDR1 DFQATT, CDR2 SNEGSKA (reference sequence).

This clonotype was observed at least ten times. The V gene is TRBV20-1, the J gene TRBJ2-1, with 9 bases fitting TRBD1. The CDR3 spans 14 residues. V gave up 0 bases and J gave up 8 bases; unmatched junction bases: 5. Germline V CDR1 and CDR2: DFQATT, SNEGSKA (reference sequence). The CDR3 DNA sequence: TGCAGTGCTAGAGATGGGGACAGGGTATATGAGCAGTTCTTC. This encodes CSARDGDRVYEQFF.

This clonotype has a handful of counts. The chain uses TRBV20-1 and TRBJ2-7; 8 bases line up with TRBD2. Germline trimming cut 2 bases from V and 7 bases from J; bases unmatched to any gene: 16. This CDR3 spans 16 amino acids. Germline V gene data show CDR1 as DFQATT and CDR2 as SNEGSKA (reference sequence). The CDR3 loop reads CSARPPGGAGDYEQYF. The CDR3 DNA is TGCAGTGCTAGACCCCCCGGGGGGGCGGGAGACTATGAGCAGTACTTC.

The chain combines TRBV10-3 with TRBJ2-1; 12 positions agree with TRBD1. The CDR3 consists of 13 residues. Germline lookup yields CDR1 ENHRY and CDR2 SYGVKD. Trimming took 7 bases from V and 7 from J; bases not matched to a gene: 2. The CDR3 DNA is TGTGCCATCAAGGGACAGGGGGCTAATGAGCAGTTCTTC. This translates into CAIKGQGANEQFF.

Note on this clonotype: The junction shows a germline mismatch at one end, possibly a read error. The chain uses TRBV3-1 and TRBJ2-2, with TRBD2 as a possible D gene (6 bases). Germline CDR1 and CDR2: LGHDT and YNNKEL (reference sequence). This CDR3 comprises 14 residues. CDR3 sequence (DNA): TGTGTCAGCAGCCAAGATGCGGGAACCGGGGAGCTGTTTTTT. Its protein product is CVSSQDAGTGELFF.

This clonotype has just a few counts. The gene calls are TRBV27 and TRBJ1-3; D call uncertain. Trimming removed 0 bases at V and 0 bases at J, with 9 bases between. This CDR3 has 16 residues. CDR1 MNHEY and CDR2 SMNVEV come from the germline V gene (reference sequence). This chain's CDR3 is CASSLSQEHSGNTIYF. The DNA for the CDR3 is TGTGCCAGCAGTTTATCCCAGGAGCACTCTGGAAACACCATATATTTT.

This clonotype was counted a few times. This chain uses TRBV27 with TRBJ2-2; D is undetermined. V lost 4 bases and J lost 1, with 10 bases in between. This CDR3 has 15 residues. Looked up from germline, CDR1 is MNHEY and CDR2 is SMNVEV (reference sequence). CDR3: CASSSLSRNTGELFF. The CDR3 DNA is TGTGCCAGCAGTTCCTTGAGTAGGAACACCGGGGAGCTGTTTTTT.

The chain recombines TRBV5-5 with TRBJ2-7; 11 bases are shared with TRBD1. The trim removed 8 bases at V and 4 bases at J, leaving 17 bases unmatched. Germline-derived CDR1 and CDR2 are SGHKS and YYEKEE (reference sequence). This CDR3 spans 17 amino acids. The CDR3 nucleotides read TGTGCCAGTAGCAGTCGGACAGGGGGCTGGATGGGATACGAGCAGTACTTC. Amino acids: CASSSRTGGWMGYEQYF.

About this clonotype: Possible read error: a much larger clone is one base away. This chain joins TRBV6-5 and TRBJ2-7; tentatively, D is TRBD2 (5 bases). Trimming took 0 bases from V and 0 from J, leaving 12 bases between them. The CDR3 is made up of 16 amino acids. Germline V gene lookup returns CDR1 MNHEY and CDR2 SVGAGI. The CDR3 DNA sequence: TGTGCCAGCAGTTACTCCCGACTGGGGAGCTCCTACGAGCAGTACTTC. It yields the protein CASSYSRLGSSYEQYF.

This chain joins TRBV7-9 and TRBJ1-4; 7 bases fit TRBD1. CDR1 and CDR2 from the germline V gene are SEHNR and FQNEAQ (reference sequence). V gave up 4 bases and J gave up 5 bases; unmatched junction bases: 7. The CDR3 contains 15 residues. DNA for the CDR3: TGTGCCAGCAGCTCACCGGGACAGCTAAATGAAAAACTGTTTTTT. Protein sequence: CASSSPGQLNEKLFF.

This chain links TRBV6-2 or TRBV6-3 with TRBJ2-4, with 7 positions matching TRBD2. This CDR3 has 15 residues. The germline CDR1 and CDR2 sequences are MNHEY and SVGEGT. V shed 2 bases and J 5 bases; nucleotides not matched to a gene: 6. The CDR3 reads CASSYPGTKQNIQYF. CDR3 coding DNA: TGTGCCAGCAGTTACCCCGGGACTAAACAAAACATTCAGTACTTC.

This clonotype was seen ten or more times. Written as DNA, the CDR3 is TGTGCCAGCAGTCGGACAGGCGATAGCTCCTACGAGCAGTACTTC. Amino acids: CASSRTGDSSYEQYF. The chain has TRBV27 and TRBJ2-7, with TRBD1 identical over 7 bases. The CDR3 loop spans 15 amino acids. Germline V gives CDR1 MNHEY, CDR2 SMNVEV (reference sequence). The ends lost 5 bases at V and 0 bases at J; junction bases unmatched: 7.

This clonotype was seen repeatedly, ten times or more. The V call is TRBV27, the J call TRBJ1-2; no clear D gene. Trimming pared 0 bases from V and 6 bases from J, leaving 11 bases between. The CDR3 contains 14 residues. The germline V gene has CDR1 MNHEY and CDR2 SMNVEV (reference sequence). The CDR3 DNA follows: TGTGCCAGCAGTTTATCGGGAGGGTTCGATGGCTACACCTTC. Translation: CASSLSGGFDGYTF.

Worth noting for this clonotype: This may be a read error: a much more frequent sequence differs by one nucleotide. The CDR3 DNA reads as TGTGCCAGCAAGGGGACTAGCGGGAGTTCCGGGGGGCTGTTTTTT. The encoded protein is CASKGTSGSSGGLFF. This rearrangement joins TRBV9 to TRBJ2-2, with 14 positions matching TRBD2. The CDR3 runs 15 residues. The germline V gene has CDR1 SGDLS and CDR2 YYNGEE.

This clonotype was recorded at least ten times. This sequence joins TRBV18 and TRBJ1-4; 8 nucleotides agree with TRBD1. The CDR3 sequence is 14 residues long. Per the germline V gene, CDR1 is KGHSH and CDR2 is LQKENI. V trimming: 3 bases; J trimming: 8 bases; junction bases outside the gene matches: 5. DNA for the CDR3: TGTGCCAGCTCACCGACAGGGGCGGGGGAAAAACTGTTTTTT. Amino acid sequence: CASSPTGAGEKLFF. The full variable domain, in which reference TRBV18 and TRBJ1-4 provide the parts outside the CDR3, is NAGVMQNPRHLVRRRGQEARLRCSPMKGHSHVYWYRQLPEEGLKFMVYLQKENIIDESGMPKERFSAEFPKEGPSILRIQQVVRGDSAAYFCASSPTGAGEKLFFGSGTQLSVL.

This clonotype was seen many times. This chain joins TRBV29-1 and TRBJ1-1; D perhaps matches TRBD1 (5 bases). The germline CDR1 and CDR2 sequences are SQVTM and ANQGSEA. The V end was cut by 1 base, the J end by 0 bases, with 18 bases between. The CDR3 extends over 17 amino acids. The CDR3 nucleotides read TGCAGCGTTGAAGGGCGCAGCGACACAGGAGTGAACACTGAAGCTTTCTTT. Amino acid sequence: CSVEGRSDTGVNTEAFF.

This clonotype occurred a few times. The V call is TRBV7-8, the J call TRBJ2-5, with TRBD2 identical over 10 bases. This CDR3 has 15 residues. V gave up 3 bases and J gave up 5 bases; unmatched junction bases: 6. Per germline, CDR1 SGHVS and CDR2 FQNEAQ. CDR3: CASSFLAGAGETQYF. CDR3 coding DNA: TGTGCCAGCAGCTTTCTAGCGGGAGCCGGGGAGACCCAGTACTTC.

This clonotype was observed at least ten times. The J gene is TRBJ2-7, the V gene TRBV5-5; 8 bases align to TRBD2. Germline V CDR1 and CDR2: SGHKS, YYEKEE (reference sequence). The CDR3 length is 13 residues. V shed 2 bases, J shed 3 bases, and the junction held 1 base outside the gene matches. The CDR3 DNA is TGTGCCAGCAGCTTTGGGACTAGCTACGAGCAGTACTTC. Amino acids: CASSFGTSYEQYF.

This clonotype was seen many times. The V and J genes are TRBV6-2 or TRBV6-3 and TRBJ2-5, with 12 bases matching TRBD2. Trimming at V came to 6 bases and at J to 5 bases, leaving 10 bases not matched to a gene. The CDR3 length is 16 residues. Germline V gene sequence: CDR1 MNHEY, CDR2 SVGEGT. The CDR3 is CASSSHSLAGGETQYF. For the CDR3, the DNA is TGTGCCAGCAGCTCCCACTCACTAGCGGGAGGTGAGACCCAGTACTTC.

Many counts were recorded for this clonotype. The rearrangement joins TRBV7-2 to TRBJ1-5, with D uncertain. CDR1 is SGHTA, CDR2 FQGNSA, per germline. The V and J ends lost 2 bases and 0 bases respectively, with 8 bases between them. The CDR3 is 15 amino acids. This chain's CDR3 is CASSLSPYSNQPQHF. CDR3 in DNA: TGTGCCAGCAGCTTATCACCTTATAGCAATCAGCCCCAGCATTTT.